These T cell receptor beta chains were read from a single sample in a study of beta chain features in type 1 diabetes. The protocol was immunoSEQ multiplex PCR, while the TCRdb copy is restricted to in-frame clones and leaves out a portion. Seen here are about half a million clones, 30% observed once, and the top ten hold 0.065%. Sequencing was done on a sample of naive CD4+ T cells from blood. Every receptor here comes from a man aged 18 to 30 in good health. Both conserved end residues are part of each CDR3. D genes are given only for firm matches. Expanded clones are given a class, and other clones once, few, many or no size at all.

abundance: .
d_gene: TRBD1
j_gene: TRBJ2-3
v_gene: TRBV28
CDR3aa: CASSSLRDRSTDTQYF
CDR3nt: TGTGCCAGCAGTTCCCTCCGGGACAGAAGCACAGATACGCAGTATTTT

abundance: .
d_gene: .
j_gene: TRBJ2-3
v_gene: TRBV9
CDR3aa: CASSVGVSGNTDTQYF
CDR3nt: TGTGCCAGCAGCGTAGGGGTTAGCGGAAACACAGATACGCAGTATTTT

abundance: .
d_gene: .
j_gene: TRBJ2-5
v_gene: TRBV7-9
CDR3aa: CAVLQSETQYF
CDR3nt: TGTGCCGTTCTACAGAGCGAGACCCAGTACTTC

abundance: .
d_gene: .
j_gene: TRBJ2-2
v_gene: TRBV5-1
CDR3aa: CASSYAEMNTGELFF
CDR3nt: TGCGCCAGCAGCTATGCGGAAATGAACACCGGGGAGCTGTTTTTT

abundance: many
d_gene: .
j_gene: TRBJ2-6
v_gene: TRBV7-9
CDR3aa: CASSLWASGANVLTF
CDR3nt: TGTGCCAGCAGCTTATGGGCCTCTGGGGCCAACGTCCTGACTTTC

abundance: .
d_gene: .
j_gene: TRBJ2-1
v_gene: TRBV7-9
CDR3aa: CASSLVSFGQSYNEQFF
CDR3nt: TGTGCCAGCAGCTTGGTCTCGTTCGGGCAGAGCTACAATGAGCAGTTCTTC

abundance: .
d_gene: TRBD2
j_gene: TRBJ2-7
v_gene: TRBV4-3
CDR3aa: CASSHDLAGGEQYF
CDR3nt: TGCGCCAGCAGCCACGACCTAGCGGGAGGCGAGCAGTACTTC

abundance: .
d_gene: TRBD1
j_gene: TRBJ2-1
v_gene: TRBV7-3
CDR3aa: CASSSTGSYNEQFF
CDR3nt: TGTGCCAGCAGCTCGACAGGGTCCTACAATGAGCAGTTCTTC

abundance: .
d_gene: .
j_gene: TRBJ2-7
v_gene: TRBV5-4
CDR3aa: CASSFGGTPYEQYF
CDR3nt: TGTGCCAGCAGCTTCGGCGGTACGCCCTACGAGCAGTACTTC

abundance: few
d_gene: .
j_gene: TRBJ2-3
v_gene: TRBV29-1
CDR3aa: CSVAAADTQYF
CDR3nt: TGCAGCGTTGCTGCGGCAGATACGCAGTATTTT

abundance: few
d_gene: .
j_gene: TRBJ1-5
v_gene: TRBV30
CDR3aa: CAWSVRGDQPQHF
CDR3nt: TGTGCCTGGAGTGTAAGGGGGGATCAGCCCCAGCATTTT

abundance: few
d_gene: .
j_gene: TRBJ2-1
v_gene: TRBV5-1
CDR3aa: CASSLARALYYEQFF
CDR3nt: TGCGCCAGCAGCTTGGCCAGGGCTTTGTACTATGAGCAGTTCTTC

abundance: .
d_gene: .
j_gene: TRBJ2-3
v_gene: TRBV7-9
CDR3aa: CASSLSGWGDTQYF
CDR3nt: TGTGCCAGCAGCTTATCGGGGTGGGGAGATACGCAGTATTTT

abundance: few
d_gene: .
j_gene: TRBJ2-3
v_gene: TRBV30
CDR3aa: CAWSVLSPGADTQYF
CDR3nt: TGTGCCTGGAGTGTACTTTCCCCGGGCGCAGATACGCAGTATTTT

abundance: .
d_gene: .
j_gene: TRBJ1-4
v_gene: TRBV28
CDR3aa: CAVLDLNNEKLFF
CDR3nt: TGTGCCGTTCTGGATCTTAACAATGAAAAACTGTTTTTT

abundance: few
d_gene: TRBD2
j_gene: TRBJ2-7
v_gene: TRBV27
CDR3aa: CASRQLPGLAQYEQYF
CDR3nt: TGTGCCAGCAGACAACTCCCGGGACTAGCGCAGTACGAGCAGTACTTC

abundance: .
d_gene: TRBD1
j_gene: TRBJ2-1
v_gene: TRBV5-1
CDR3aa: CASSLAGGIYNEQFF
CDR3nt: TGCGCCAGCAGCTTGGCAGGGGGCATCTACAATGAGCAGTTCTTC